Presented here are 2 T cell receptor beta chains from one specimen sequenced in a study of T cells in Graves' hyperthyroidism and ophthalmopathy. RNA transcripts yielded amplified TCR beta CDR3 regions. First-round RT-PCR targeting the TCR CDR3 was performed with the HTBI primer set. Via MiXCR, TCRdb re-called the multiplex PCR reads, giving one row per CDR3 protein. The sample consists of roughly 570,000 distinct CDR3 sequences, approximately 14% of them appearing once. Input material: blood. These receptors were taken from a woman aged 25-40 years with Graves' hyperthyroidism.

This clonotype was counted ten times or more. This rearrangement joins TRBV7-2 to TRBJ1-6; 7 bases line up with TRBD1. V trimming: 4 bases; J trimming: 9 bases; junction bases outside the gene matches: 9. The CDR3 has 15 residues. CDR1 and CDR2 (germline): SGHTA, FQGNSA. The CDR3 sequence is CASSSQSRTGSPLHF. CDR3 bases: TGTGCCAGCAGCTCCCAGTCCCGGACAGGTTCACCCCTCCACTTT.

In its sample, this clonotype was seen a few times. The rearrangement joins TRBV18 to TRBJ2-2; 7 bases map to TRBD1. CDR3 length: 16 amino acids. V trimming: 1 base; J trimming: 3 bases; junction bases outside the gene matches: 5. CDR1 and CDR2 from the germline V gene are KGHSH and LQKENI. CDR3 sequence: CASSPRGQLDTGELFF. The CDR3 region has the DNA TGTGCCAGCTCACCACGGGGACAGTTGGACACCGGGGAGCTGTTTTTT.